This TCR beta chain was observed in a study of technical replicates of blood from several donors. TCRdb keeps only in-frame clones here, not all; method: immunoSEQ multiplex PCR. The sample has around 92,000 clones; approximately 95% are singletons. The germline V gene encodes CDR1 LNHDA and CDR2 SQIVND (reference sequence). With V trimmed by 4 bases and J by 4 bases, 6 bases remained unmatched. The length of the CDR3 is 15 residues. The chain has TRBV19 and TRBJ2-7, with 11 bases fitting TRBD1. Specimen: T cells isolated from PBMCs. The sequence came from a human donor in good health. The CDR3: CASSTRGQGVYEQYF. The CDR3 region has the DNA TGTGCCAGTAGTACCCGGGGACAGGGGGTATACGAGCAGTACTTC.